What follows are 31 T cell receptor beta chains derived from one specimen sequenced in a study of blood T cell repertoires in COVID-19. Using immunoSEQ multiplex PCR, the repertoire was profiled, and TCRdb retains in-frame clones only, with some absent. The repertoire holds 240,000 or so clones, roughly 88% seen once, with approximately 0.8% in the top ten. The sample taken for sequencing was peripheral blood. The receptor source for this set is a woman aged 30 to 39 with acute or convalescent COVID-19.

The chain combines TRBV19 with TRBJ1-1, with D possibly TRBD1 on 5 matching bases. Germline V gene data show CDR1 as LNHDA and CDR2 as SQIVND (reference sequence). This CDR3 has 15 amino acids. V lost 1 base, J lost 1 base, and 10 bases lay in between. For the CDR3, the DNA is TGTGCCAGTAGTATAGGGGGGAGGGGGAACACTGAAGCTTTCTTT. Its translation is CASSIGGRGNTEAFF.

The V gene is TRBV6-6, the J gene TRBJ1-1; 11 bases line up with TRBD1. Trimming removed 6 bases from V and 5 bases from J; junction bases left unmatched: 11. This CDR3 contains 16 residues. Germline CDR1 is MNHNY and CDR2 is SVGAGI (reference sequence). The CDR3: CASRDPGQGAWTEAFF. In DNA form, the CDR3 reads TGTGCCAGCAGAGACCCCGGACAGGGGGCTTGGACTGAAGCTTTCTTT.

The chain uses TRBV27 and TRBJ1-5; TRBD1 aligns across 7 bases. Per germline, CDR1 MNHEY and CDR2 SMNVEV (reference sequence). The CDR3 has 16 residues. With 5 bases clipped from V and 2 bases from J, the junction kept 9 bases outside the gene matches. The CDR3 DNA sequence: TGTGCCAGCAGTATAAGCCGGGACAGTCGCAATCAGCCCCAGCATTTT. It codes for CASSISRDSRNQPQHF.

V gene TRBV29-1 combines with J gene TRBJ1-1, with TRBD1 matching 8 bases. CDR3 length: 14 residues. J gave up 5 bases and V 4 bases, and 9 bases lay outside the gene matches. CDR1 and CDR2 (germline): SQVTM, ANQGSEA. The CDR3 coding sequence is TGCAGCGTTGCTCCAGGGGGCGCAAAAACTGAAGCTTTCTTT. It specifies CSVAPGGAKTEAFF. The whole variable domain, filled in from reference TRBV29-1 and TRBJ1-1, reads SAVISQKPSRDICQRGTSLTIQCQVDSQVTMMFWYRQQPGQSLTLIATANQGSEATYESGFVIDKFPISRPNLTFSTLTVSNMSPEDSSIYLCSVAPGGAKTEAFFGQGTRLTVV.

The chain couples TRBV5-5 to TRBJ1-6; TRBD1 might be the D (5 bases). The V and J ends lost 4 bases and 6 bases respectively, with 11 bases between them. The CDR3 covers 14 residues. The germline CDR1 and CDR2 sequences are SGHKS and YYEKEE (reference sequence). In DNA form, the CDR3 reads TGTGCCAGCAGCCGGGGGGGAGTTAATTCACCCCTCCACTTT. This gives the protein CASSRGGVNSPLHF.

This rearrangement joins TRBV21-1 to TRBJ2-7; the table's D call, TRBD1, has no DNA check behind it. TRBV21-1 represents a pseudogene. The CDR3 has 17 amino acids. CDR3 region: CASSKKGEGVGGYEQYF. CDR3 DNA: TGTGCCAGCAGCAAAAAGGGTGAAGGGGTAGGGGGCTACGAGCAGTACTTC.

The rearrangement joins TRBV19 to TRBJ2-1; tentative D call: TRBD2 (5 bases). This CDR3 has 15 amino acids. The ends were cut back, 2 bases at V and 0 bases at J, with 8 bases in the middle. Germline CDR1 reads LNHDA; CDR2 reads SQIVND (reference sequence). Written as DNA, the CDR3 is TGTGCCAGTAGTATAACTGAGGGCTCCTACAATGAGCAGTTCTTC. It is translated as CASSITEGSYNEQFF.

The genes are TRBV12-3 or TRBV12-4 and TRBJ1-6; D gene ambiguous. The CDR3 has 11 residues. V dropped 6 bases and J dropped 10 bases, with 7 bases sitting between them. The CDR3 nucleotides read TGTGCCAGCAGCTCTAGCTCACCCCTCCACTTT. Its translation is CASSSSSPLHF.

The chain links TRBV27 to TRBJ2-2; 11 bases are shared with TRBD2. V gave up 5 bases and J gave up 6 bases; unmatched junction bases: 8. CDR1 is MNHEY, CDR2 SMNVEV, per germline (reference sequence). This CDR3 region has 16 residues. CDR3 amino acids: CASSQIAGGPAGELFF. The CDR3 DNA reads as TGTGCCAGCAGTCAGATAGCGGGAGGGCCCGCCGGGGAGCTGTTTTTT.

This chain joins TRBV6-5 and TRBJ2-1, with 14 positions matching TRBD2. Germline trimming cut 6 bases from V and 5 bases from J; bases unmatched to any gene: 3. Germline CDR1 MNHEY, CDR2 SVGAGI. The CDR3 length is 15 residues. The CDR3 reads CASRMTSGRDNEQFF. CDR3 nucleotide sequence: TGTGCCAGCAGGATGACTAGCGGGAGGGACAATGAGCAGTTCTTC.

The CDR3 protein is CASSSWTGGLKSTGELFF. The CDR3 region has the DNA TGTGCCAGCAGCTCGTGGACAGGGGGCCTAAAGTCCACCGGGGAGCTGTTTTTT. The chain employs TRBV7-9 and TRBJ2-2, with TRBD1 matching 11 bases. The V and J ends lost 4 bases and 4 bases, in that order; junction bases with no gene match: 11. Per germline, CDR1 SEHNR and CDR2 FQNEAQ (reference sequence). The CDR3 contains 18 residues.

The chain joins TRBV11-2 to TRBJ2-3, with 14 positions matching TRBD2. The CDR3 has 18 amino acids. V shed 6 bases and J 3 bases; nucleotides not matched to a gene: 11. Germline assignment: CDR1 SGHAT and CDR2 FQNNGV. The CDR3 reads CASRHYLGLAGATDTQYF. Here the CDR3 DNA reads TGTGCCAGCAGGCATTATCTGGGACTAGCGGGAGCTACAGATACGCAGTATTTT. Combining the CDR3 with reference TRBV11-2 and TRBJ2-3 gives the whole variable domain EAGVAQSPRYKIIEKRQSVAFWCNPISGHATLYWYQQILGQGPKLLIQFQNNGVVDDSQLPKDRFSAERLKGVDSTLKIQPAKLEDSAVYLCASRHYLGLAGATDTQYFGPGTRLTVL.

V and J are TRBV4-3 and TRBJ2-1; 10 bases map to TRBD2. The CDR3 covers 19 residues. V shed 2 bases, J shed 1 base, and the junction held 11 bases outside the gene matches. In germline, CDR1 is LGHNA, CDR2 YSLEER. CDR3 bases: TGCGCCAGCAGCCAAAGTGTTCTAGCGGGAGTCGGGTCCTACAATGAGCAGTTCTTC. Its translation: CASSQSVLAGVGSYNEQFF.

This sequence joins TRBV7-6 and TRBJ1-1, with 8 bases matching TRBD1. J gave up 7 bases and V 3 bases, and 4 bases lay outside the gene matches. From germline, CDR1 is SGHVS and CDR2 FNYEAQ. This CDR3 spans 13 amino acids. Here the CDR3 DNA reads TGTGCCAGCAGCTTTCCGGACAGGGTTGAAGCTTTCTTT. Its protein product is CASSFPDRVEAFF.

The V gene is TRBV24-1, the J gene TRBJ2-1, with 8 bases identical to TRBD2. The V gene's germline CDR1 is KGHDR and CDR2 SFDVKD. The V and J ends lost 8 bases and 6 bases, in that order; junction bases with no gene match: 8. This CDR3 comprises 14 residues. The CDR3: CATTSASGFNEQFF. CDR3 coding DNA: TGTGCCACCACCAGTGCTAGCGGGTTCAATGAGCAGTTCTTC.

This rearrangement joins TRBV11-2 to TRBJ1-1, with 11 bases identical to TRBD1. The CDR3 loop spans 17 amino acids. Unmatched junction bases numbered 4, after V lost 1 base and J lost 0 bases. Germline assignment: CDR1 SGHAT and CDR2 FQNNGV. The CDR3 loop is CASSLGTGGAMNTEAFF. The DNA of the CDR3 is TGTGCCAGCAGCTTAGGGACAGGGGGCGCCATGAACACTGAAGCTTTCTTT.

The chain combines TRBV4-3 with TRBJ2-4; D might be TRBD1 (5 bases). V shed 0 bases and J shed 16 bases, with 16 bases lying between them. The CDR3 extends over 13 amino acids. Per the germline V gene, CDR1 is LGHNA and CDR2 is YSLEER. The CDR3 bases are TGCGCCAGCAGCCAAGAGGAAGGGGAACAGCGCTACTTC. Amino acids: CASSQEEGEQRYF.

This chain joins TRBV5-4 and TRBJ1-1; D call uncertain. In germline, CDR1 is SGHNT, CDR2 YYREEE (reference sequence). Trimming removed 0 bases at V and 2 bases at J, with 8 bases between. This CDR3 is built from 14 residues. CDR3 DNA sequence: TGTGCCAGCAGCTTGGGTCAGGTTAACACTGAAGCTTTCTTT. The encoded protein is CASSLGQVNTEAFF.

This clone has a single count. V usage is TRBV5-4 and J usage is TRBJ2-3; 8 bases map to TRBD1. Germline CDR1 reads SGHNT; CDR2 reads YYREEE (reference sequence). The length of the CDR3 is 16 residues. J lost 4 bases, V lost 4 bases, and 11 bases had no gene match. The CDR3 is CASSRAATGASDTQYF. In nucleotides, the CDR3 is TGTGCCAGCAGCCGGGCCGCGACAGGGGCATCAGATACGCAGTATTTT.

J is TRBJ1-1 and V is TRBV10-2, with D maybe TRBD1 (5 bases). CDR1 and CDR2 from the germline V gene are WSHSY and SAAADI. V lost 3 bases and J lost 1, with 9 bases in between. The CDR3 extends over 14 amino acids. The CDR3 loop is CASSDTGPNTEAFF. The CDR3 bases are TGCGCCAGCAGTGATACAGGACCGAACACTGAAGCTTTCTTT.

The chain joins TRBV2 to TRBJ2-5, with TRBD2 matching 7 bases. Trimming at V came to 9 bases and at J to 5 bases, leaving 9 bases not matched to a gene. The CDR3 extends over 13 amino acids. Germline V gives CDR1 SNHLY, CDR2 FYNNEI. In nucleotides, the CDR3 is TGTGCCAGGACTAGCCAAGGGAGGGAGACCCAGTACTTC. It codes for CARTSQGRETQYF.

CDR3 sequence: CASSRAGVASGANVLTF. The CDR3 coding sequence is TGTGCCAGCAGCCGGGCGGGGGTGGCCTCTGGGGCCAACGTCCTGACTTTC. The chain has TRBV14 and TRBJ2-6; 7 bases map to TRBD2. Germline V gene lookup returns CDR1 SGHDN and CDR2 FVKESK. CDR3 size: 17 residues. With V trimmed by 4 bases and J by 0 bases, 6 bases remained unmatched.

As for this clone: This same CDR3 is encoded by further DNA sequences in the sample. The V gene is TRBV18, the J gene TRBJ2-7; possibly TRBD1 for D (6 bases). Germline V gene data show CDR1 as KGHSH and CDR2 as LQKENI. Trimming pared 1 base from V and 3 bases from J, leaving 7 bases between. There are 13 residues in the CDR3. The CDR3 sequence: CASSPRQDYEQYF. CDR3 coding DNA: TGTGCCAGCTCACCACGACAGGACTACGAGCAGTACTTC. Variable domain in full (rest from reference TRBV18 and TRBJ2-7): NAGVMQNPRHLVRRRGQEARLRCSPMKGHSHVYWYRQLPEEGLKFMVYLQKENIIDESGMPKERFSAEFPKEGPSILRIQQVVRGDSAAYFCASSPRQDYEQYFGPGTRLTVT.

This clone was seen ten or more times. The V and J genes are TRBV9 and TRBJ2-5; D might be TRBD2 (6 bases). The ends were cut back, 3 bases at V and 3 bases at J, with 9 bases in the middle. The CDR3 contains 13 residues. The germline gives CDR1 SGDLS, CDR2 YYNGEE. The CDR3 nucleotides read TGTGCCAGCAGCGCCCGGGGGAAAGAGACCCAGTACTTC. It is translated as CASSARGKETQYF.

This chain links TRBV11-3 with TRBJ2-5; D not resolved. The germline V gene has CDR1 SGHNT and CDR2 YENEEA. This CDR3 contains 14 residues. V gave up 1 base and J gave up 1 base, with 7 bases separating them. The CDR3 is CASSLGATQETQYF. Written as DNA, the CDR3 is TGTGCCAGCAGCTTAGGGGCGACCCAAGAGACCCAGTACTTC.

This sequence joins TRBV9 and TRBJ2-5; 12 bases agree with TRBD2. The CDR3 loop spans 17 amino acids. V trimming: 0 bases; J trimming: 4 bases; junction bases outside the gene matches: 7. Germline V lookup: CDR1 SGDLS, CDR2 YYNGEE. DNA of the CDR3: TGTGCCAGCAGCGTAGGGAGGACTAGCGGGATTCGAGAGACCCAGTACTTC. The encoded protein is CASSVGRTSGIRETQYF. The variable domain in full, with the rest retrieved from reference TRBV9 and TRBJ2-5, is DSGVTQTPKHLITATGQRVTLRCSPRSGDLSVYWYQQSLDQGLQFLIQYYNGEERAKGNILERFSAQQFPDLHSELNLSSLELGDSALYFCASSVGRTSGIRETQYFGPGTRLLVL.

The V call is TRBV30, the J call TRBJ2-1, with 10 bases aligning to TRBD2. The CDR3 consists of 16 residues. The V gene end was trimmed by 5 bases and the J gene end by 0 bases; junction bases not matched to a gene: 7. Germline CDR1 GTSNPN, CDR2 SVGIG (reference sequence). The CDR3 nucleotides read TGTGCCTGGGGAAAGACTAGCGGGTCCTCCTACAATGAGCAGTTCTTC. Translation: CAWGKTSGSSYNEQFF.

The rearrangement links TRBV2 to TRBJ2-1; the match to TRBD2 covers 9 bases. The V and J ends lost 5 bases and 2 bases, in that order; junction bases with no gene match: 7. Per the germline V gene, CDR1 is SNHLY and CDR2 is FYNNEI. This CDR3 spans 16 amino acids. As DNA, the CDR3 is TGTGCCAGCAGTCCGAGAGCGGGGGGCACCTACAATGAGCAGTTCTTC. Translated, it gives CASSPRAGGTYNEQFF.

Here the CDR3 DNA reads TGTGCCAGCAGCTTACGACAGGGTTGGCCAGATACGCAGTATTTT. Its protein is CASSLRQGWPDTQYF. The rearrangement uses TRBV7-2 and TRBJ2-3; 7 bases match TRBD1. Germline CDR1 SGHTA, CDR2 FQGNSA. CDR3 size: 15 residues. V dropped 2 bases and J dropped 4; count of bases not matched to a gene: 6.

The rearrangement joins TRBV4-3 to TRBJ1-1; D call uncertain. The CDR3 runs 14 residues. Germline CDR1 reads LGHNA; CDR2 reads YSLEER. Trimming took off 0 bases at V and 5 bases at J, with 10 bases between the two ends. CDR3 sequence (DNA): TGCGCCAGCAGCCAAGATTTGCCAGATACTGAAGCTTTCTTT. Encoded protein: CASSQDLPDTEAFF.

The rearrangement links TRBV7-3 to TRBJ2-3, with TRBD1 matching 8 bases. Germline-derived CDR1 and CDR2 are SGHTA and FQGTGA. This CDR3 has 16 amino acids. Losses at the gene ends were 2 bases for V and 1 base for J; bases not matched to a gene: 5. The CDR3 sequence is CASSLAGTGGTDTQYF. The CDR3 coding sequence is TGTGCCAGCAGCTTAGCCGGGACAGGTGGCACAGATACGCAGTATTTT. The full variable domain, rest sourced from reference TRBV7-3 and TRBJ2-3, is GAGVSQTPSNKVTEKGKYVELRCDPISGHTALYWYRQSLGQGPEFLIYFQGTGAADDSGLPNDRFFAVRPEGSVSTLKIQRTERGDSAVYLCASSLAGTGGTDTQYFGPGTRLTVL.